The 31 T cell receptor beta chains reported below all come from one sample, sequenced in a study of Ad26.COV2.S vaccination and SARS-CoV-2 variants (dated by TCRdb to 2020 to 2023). The library was generated by the immunoSEQ multiplex PCR assay. Not all clones reach the TCRdb copy of this immuneACCESS table, which keeps in-frame sequences only. Checked studies attribute under half of the gap to unresolved V genes and leave the rest unexplained. Present in this sample are some 350,000 clones, roughly 94% of which were seen just once. The top ten clones comprise 3.9% of the sample. The time point label here, explained by the study, means: individuals recovered from natural SARS-CoV-2 infection. The specimen comprised peripheral blood, sampled after recovery from COVID-19. These receptors all stem from a human donor who had recovered from COVID-19.

The J gene is TRBJ1-2, the V gene TRBV19; 8 bases agree with TRBD1. Trimming took 7 bases from V and 8 from J; bases not matched to a gene: 12. The CDR3 consists of 14 residues. The germline V gene encodes CDR1 LNHDA and CDR2 SQIVND (reference sequence). CDR3 sequence (DNA): TGTGCCAGTACCCCTTTGACAGGGGCAATAGGCTACACCTTC. It codes for CASTPLTGAIGYTF.

V is TRBV10-2 and J is TRBJ1-6, with D possibly matching TRBD1 (6 bases). Germline assignment: CDR1 WSHSY and CDR2 SAAADI. Trimming cost V 6 bases and J 11 bases, with 20 bases left between them. The length of the CDR3 is 15 residues. The CDR3 sequence is CASSSPGERGAPLHF. For the CDR3, the DNA is TGCGCCAGCAGCTCCCCAGGCGAAAGGGGGGCACCCCTCCACTTT.

The rearrangement joins TRBV12-3 or TRBV12-4 to TRBJ1-4; D unresolved. CDR3 length: 12 residues. Trimming shortened V by 0 bases and J by 8 bases, and 4 bases separated the two germline ends. CDR3 sequence reads: CASSLAGEKLFF. CDR3 coding DNA: TGTGCCAGCAGTTTAGCGGGAGAAAAACTGTTTTTT.

The chain carries TRBV6-5 and TRBJ1-2; the D is unclear. The CDR3 has 13 amino acids. The V end lost 2 bases, the J end lost 5 bases, and 9 bases lay between the germline ends. Germline lookup yields CDR1 MNHEY and CDR2 SVGAGI. CDR3: CASSYGQIYGYTF. The CDR3 DNA is TGTGCCAGCAGTTACGGTCAGATATATGGCTACACCTTC.

Of note for this clone: The same CDR3 arises from other DNA sequences in this sample as well. V is TRBV7-9 and J is TRBJ2-1; D unclear. This CDR3 contains 11 residues. Germline V gives CDR1 SEHNR, CDR2 FQNEAQ (reference sequence). The V end was cut by 5 bases, the J end by 7 bases, with 6 bases between. The CDR3 is CASSLGNEQFF. CDR3 coding DNA: TGTGCCAGCAGCCTCGGGAATGAGCAGTTCTTC.

The chain links TRBV5-6 to TRBJ2-3; D is perhaps TRBD2 (5 bases). This CDR3 region has 15 residues. Trimming took 4 bases from V and 4 from J, leaving 16 bases between them. CDR1 SGHDT and CDR2 YYEEEE come from the germline V gene. The CDR3 sequence: CASSPRGAAPDTQYF. The CDR3 DNA is TGTGCCAGCAGCCCCCGGGGAGCGGCCCCAGATACGCAGTATTTT.

The chain couples TRBV3-1 (or the pseudogene TRBV3-2) to TRBJ1-1; no firm D call. The CDR3 is made up of 14 amino acids. Trimming shortened V by 1 base and J by 1 base, and 7 bases separated the two germline ends. Germline V lookup: CDR1 LGHDT, CDR2 YNNKEL (reference sequence). The chain's CDR3 is CASSQVPENTEAFF. The CDR3 nucleotides are TGTGCCAGCAGCCAAGTTCCTGAGAACACTGAAGCTTTCTTT.

This chain connects TRBV25-1 to TRBJ2-7; the D gene is possibly TRBD1 (6 bases). CDR3 size: 12 residues. Germline V lookup: CDR1 MGHDK, CDR2 SYGVNS. V was shortened by 7 bases and J by 3 bases, with 10 bases between the two germline ends. The CDR3 DNA reads TGTGCCAGCACGGACAGTTACTACGAGCAGTACTTC. It translates to CASTDSYYEQYF.

The chain links TRBV5-1 to TRBJ1-4; unclear D gene. The CDR3 extends over 14 amino acids. The ends were cut back, 5 bases at V and 3 bases at J, with 11 bases in the middle. CDR1 and CDR2 from the germline V gene are SGHRS and YFSETQ. This chain's CDR3 is CASSPTDPNEKLFF. CDR3 nucleotide sequence: TGCGCCAGCAGTCCTACGGACCCTAATGAAAAACTGTTTTTT.

J is TRBJ2-3 and V is TRBV29-1; 8 positions agree with TRBD1. Germline values: CDR1 SQVTM, CDR2 ANQGSEA. The CDR3 totals 13 residues. V lost 6 bases, J lost 0 bases, and 2 bases stayed unmatched. The CDR3 sequence: CSVTGASTDTQYF. The CDR3 nucleotides read TGCAGCGTGACAGGGGCTAGCACAGATACGCAGTATTTT.

The gene calls are TRBV29-1 and TRBJ1-2, with D possibly being TRBD1 (6 bases). V shed 6 bases and J shed 0 bases, with 14 bases lying between them. Germline V gene data show CDR1 as SQVTM and CDR2 as ANQGSEA. The CDR3 sequence is 14 residues long. In nucleotides, the CDR3 is TGCAGCGTCCAGGGGTGGGACTCTAACTATGGCTACACCTTC. This gives the protein CSVQGWDSNYGYTF.

The chain combines TRBV5-4 with TRBJ2-1; the D gene is possibly TRBD2 (6 bases). Germline loops: CDR1 SGHNT, CDR2 YYREEE (reference sequence). The V end was cut by 4 bases, the J end by 7 bases, with 24 bases between. The CDR3 has 17 residues. CDR3 sequence reads: CASSPRLAGQMGNEQFF. The CDR3 nucleotides are TGTGCCAGCAGCCCCCGACTGGCGGGGCAAATGGGGAATGAGCAGTTCTTC. Filled out from reference TRBV5-4 and TRBJ2-1, the complete variable domain reads ETGVTQSPTHLIKTRGQQVTLRCSSQSGHNTVSWYQQALGQGPQFIFQYYREEENGRGNFPPRFSGLQFPNYSSELNVNALELDDSALYLCASSPRLAGQMGNEQFFGPGTRLTVL.

V gene TRBV12-3 or TRBV12-4 combines with J gene TRBJ2-7, with a weak D call TRBD2 (5 bases). V lost 1 base and J 6 bases, leaving 10 bases between the germline ends. This CDR3 region has 13 residues. CDR3 region: CASSLGREGEQYF. For the CDR3, the DNA is TGTGCCAGCAGTTTAGGCCGGGAAGGCGAGCAGTACTTC.

The chain couples TRBV6-1 to TRBJ1-2; D not resolved. Deletions cut 0 bases from V and 4 bases from J, with 9 bases between. From germline, CDR1 is MNHNS and CDR2 SASEGT. This CDR3 has 14 amino acids. In DNA form, the CDR3 reads TGTGCCAGCAGTGAAGCGCTTGGGCTCTATGGCTACACCTTC. Amino acids: CASSEALGLYGYTF.

This clone was counted once. The rearrangement links TRBV7-9 to TRBJ1-5, with TRBD1 as a possible D gene (6 bases). Germline V gene data show CDR1 as SEHNR and CDR2 as FQNEAQ (reference sequence). V dropped 3 bases and J dropped 1 base, with 7 bases sitting between them. This CDR3 has 14 residues. Here the CDR3 DNA reads TGTGCCAGCAGCTTGGGGGCAAGCAATCAGCCCCAGCATTTT. This translates into CASSLGASNQPQHF.

This chain joins TRBV10-2 and TRBJ1-4; 10 nucleotides align to TRBD1. The V gene's germline CDR1 is WSHSY and CDR2 SAAADI. The CDR3 extends over 15 amino acids. Trimming removed 6 bases from V and 6 bases from J; junction bases left unmatched: 7. CDR3 DNA sequence: TGCGCCAGCAGAAGTAGGACAGGGGGGTATGAAAAACTGTTTTTT. This codes for CASRSRTGGYEKLFF.

The J gene is TRBJ1-5, the V gene TRBV5-6, with TRBD1 as a possible D gene (5 bases). Trimming pared 0 bases from V and 4 bases from J, leaving 11 bases between. This CDR3 is built from 15 residues. Germline CDR1 and CDR2: SGHDT and YYEEEE. The CDR3 nucleotides are TGTGCCAGCAGCTTGGAGCGGCAGGGTAATCAGCCCCAGCATTTT. Translating it yields CASSLERQGNQPQHF.

The rearrangement joins TRBV11-3 to TRBJ2-1; D is unresolved. Germline lookup yields CDR1 SGHNT and CDR2 YENEEA. This CDR3 is 16 amino acids long. Trimming shortened V by 0 bases and J by 4 bases, and 13 bases separated the two germline ends. The CDR3 region is CASSLEYREEYNEQFF. The CDR3 region has the DNA TGTGCCAGCAGCTTAGAGTACCGTGAAGAGTACAATGAGCAGTTCTTC.

This clone showed up just once. This chain joins TRBV5-8 and TRBJ1-4; D is unclear. Trimming left V 4 bases short and J 3 bases short, with 13 bases between. Germline-derived CDR1 and CDR2 are SGHTS and YDEGEE. This CDR3 is 15 amino acids long. In nucleotides, the CDR3 is TGTGCCAGCAGCACTCTAGGGCGGGCTAATGAAAAACTGTTTTTT. Protein: CASSTLGRANEKLFF. Full variable domain (remainder filled in from reference TRBV5-8 and TRBJ1-4): EAGVTQSPTHLIKTRGQQATLRCSPISGHTSVYWYQQALGLGLQFLLWYDEGEERNRGNFPPRFSGRQFPNYSSELNVNALELEDSALYLCASSTLGRANEKLFFGSGTQLSVL.

The CDR3 DNA reads as TGTGCCAGCAGTGGTCCTAGCGGGGTGGCCTACGAGCAGTACTTC. Amino acid sequence: CASSGPSGVAYEQYF. The chain joins TRBV2 to TRBJ2-7, with 9 nucleotides matching TRBD2. Unmatched junction bases numbered 6, after V lost 4 bases and J lost 2 bases. Germline CDR1 is SNHLY and CDR2 is FYNNEI. The CDR3 sequence is 15 residues long.

A single count supports this clone. CDR3 DNA: TGTGCCACCAGTGATTGGACAGGGGGGGGAACCGGGGAGCTGTTTTTT. The encoded protein is CATSDWTGGGTGELFF. V is TRBV24-1 and J is TRBJ2-2; TRBD1 matches at 10 bases. Germline lookup yields CDR1 KGHDR and CDR2 SFDVKD. The ends lost 2 bases at V and 5 bases at J; junction bases unmatched: 4. This CDR3 contains 16 residues.

In its sample, this clone was seen once. The J gene is TRBJ1-2, the V gene TRBV20-1, with a tentative D call TRBD1 (5 bases). Looked up from germline, CDR1 is DFQATT and CDR2 is SNEGSKA (reference sequence). The CDR3 length is 11 residues. The V end lost 8 bases, the J end lost 8 bases, and 15 bases lay between the germline ends. CDR3 amino acids: CSPGQGGGYTF. The CDR3 bases are TGCAGTCCTGGCCAGGGTGGAGGCTACACCTTC.

V is TRBV24-1 and J is TRBJ2-1; D possibly uses TRBD1 or TRBD2 (5 bases each). V was shortened by 5 bases and J by 6 bases, with 13 bases between the two germline ends. The germline V gene has CDR1 KGHDR and CDR2 SFDVKD. This CDR3 spans 14 amino acids. Here the CDR3 reads CATSGDRGPNEQFF. CDR3 in DNA: TGTGCCACCAGTGGAGACCGGGGCCCCAATGAGCAGTTCTTC.

This rearrangement joins TRBV3-1 (or the pseudogene TRBV3-2) to TRBJ2-2, with 8 positions matching TRBD1. CDR3 length: 17 residues. Unmatched junction bases numbered 9, after V lost 0 bases and J lost 6 bases. Germline values: CDR1 LGHDT, CDR2 YNNKEL (reference sequence). The chain's CDR3 is CASSQEWPGGLSGELFF. DNA of the CDR3: TGTGCCAGCAGCCAAGAATGGCCAGGGGGCCTCTCCGGGGAGCTGTTTTTT.

This sequence joins TRBV9 and TRBJ1-2; 7 positions match TRBD1. The germline CDR1 and CDR2 sequences are SGDLS and YYNGEE. CDR3 length equals 16 residues. The V gene end was trimmed by 1 base and the J gene end by 4 bases; junction bases not matched to a gene: 10. CDR3 DNA: TGTGCCAGCAGCGTAACAGGGGAAGGGAGGCCCTATGGCTACACCTTC. Its protein is CASSVTGEGRPYGYTF.

The V gene is TRBV4-1, the J gene TRBJ1-2; TRBD1 is a possible D gene (5 bases). This CDR3 has 15 amino acids. Germline V lookup: CDR1 MGHRA, CDR2 YSYEKL. V was trimmed by 0 bases and J by 4 bases, leaving 12 bases between them. The CDR3 here is CASSQESQGTYGYTF. Here the CDR3 DNA reads TGCGCCAGCAGCCAAGAGTCCCAGGGTACCTATGGCTACACCTTC.

The rearrangement uses TRBV28 and TRBJ2-2; D call uncertain. The germline CDR1 and CDR2 sequences are MDHEN and SYDVKM. CDR3 size: 15 residues. The V and J ends lost 0 bases and 2 bases respectively, with 7 bases between them. In nucleotides, the CDR3 is TGTGCCAGCAGTTTATGGGTAGGAAACACCGGGGAGCTGTTTTTT. It yields the protein CASSLWVGNTGELFF. Variable domain in full (rest from reference TRBV28 and TRBJ2-2): DVKVTQSSRYLVKRTGEKVFLECVQDMDHENMFWYRQDPGLGLRLIYFSYDVKMKEKGDIPEGYSVSREKKERFSLILESASTNQTSMYLCASSLWVGNTGELFFGEGSRLTVL.

The chain is built from TRBV5-8 and TRBJ2-7; TRBD2 agrees at 8 bases. Germline loops: CDR1 SGHTS, CDR2 YDEGEE. With V trimmed by 5 bases and J by 2 bases, 9 bases remained unmatched. This CDR3 is built from 15 residues. The CDR3 reads CASSHAAGGTYEQYF. CDR3 DNA sequence: TGTGCCAGCAGTCACGCGGCGGGGGGCACCTACGAGCAGTACTTC. Supplemented by reference TRBV5-8 and TRBJ2-7, the full variable domain reads EAGVTQSPTHLIKTRGQQATLRCSPISGHTSVYWYQQALGLGLQFLLWYDEGEERNRGNFPPRFSGRQFPNYSSELNVNALELEDSALYLCASSHAAGGTYEQYFGPGTRLTVT.

The chain's CDR3 is CASSYSTVLQGGYTF. CDR3 nucleotide sequence: TGTGCCAGCAGTTACTCCACAGTGCTGCAAGGTGGCTACACCTTC. The V call is TRBV6-2 or TRBV6-3, the J call TRBJ1-2; D is undetermined. Trimming pared 0 bases from V and 7 bases from J, leaving 15 bases between. Per germline, CDR1 MNHEY and CDR2 SVGEGT. The CDR3 totals 15 residues.

The chain carries TRBV2 and TRBJ1-2; D might be TRBD1 (5 bases). This CDR3 is built from 14 residues. Looked up from germline, CDR1 is SNHLY and CDR2 is FYNNEI. The CDR3, as DNA: TGTGCAAGCGGGTTATCAGGGTTTCCTTATGGCTACACCTTC. As protein: CASGLSGFPYGYTF.

This chain uses TRBV12-5 with TRBJ1-1; D is unclear. The CDR3 loop spans 14 amino acids. V lost 7 bases and J lost 0, with 12 bases in between. CDR1 and CDR2 from the germline V gene are LGHNT and FRNRAP. CDR3 bases: TGTGCTAGTGCCCTGACACCGGTGAACACTGAAGCTTTCTTT. Its protein product is CASALTPVNTEAFF.